This TCR beta chain emerged from a study of CD8 T cells in ankylosing spondylitis. Study-wide results and limits: There were earlier reports of some motif variants in reactive arthritis synovial fluid and blood. Among TCR beta sequences, a motif of fewer than 10 highly homologous variants appeared characteristic of ankylosing spondylitis blood. From matched ankylosing spondylitis synovial fluid, disease-linked clones were reportedly recovered at significantly enriched levels.

This clonotype was counted a few times. What it binds is unknown. Generation of TCR beta libraries employed quantitative 5'-RACE incorporating molecular barcodes. One entry per CDR3 protein results from TCRdb running MiXCR on the 5' RACE reads. The sample includes hundreds of thousands of distinct CDR3 sequences, more than 25% of them seen just once. This TCR was sampled from a male donor with ankylosing spondylitis. The sample taken for sequencing was blood, either unsorted or a sorted T cell fraction (not recorded which).

The CDR3 DNA reads TGTGCCAGCAGTTTGAATAGTTCACCCCTCCACTTT. Its translation is CASSLNSSPLHF. This chain joins TRBV12-3 or TRBV12-4 and TRBJ1-6; D remains ambiguous. Trimming pared 3 bases from V and 9 bases from J, leaving 6 bases between. The CDR3 sequence is 12 residues long.